The clone carrying this T cell receptor (beta chain) has only a few counts. This CDR3 comprises 18 residues. Germline V gene lookup returns CDR1 SGHTA and CDR2 FQGNSA. V was shortened by 0 bases and J by 2 bases, with 20 bases between the two germline ends. Amplification yielded TCR beta CDR3 regions, with RNA transcripts as the source. Using the HTBI primer set, a first-round RT-PCR was run on the TCR CDR3. From the multiplex PCR reads, TCRdb called clonotypes with MiXCR, one entry per CDR3 protein. The sample comprises some 720,000 distinct CDR3 sequences, 16% of which are singletons, and roughly 8% rests with the top ten. The sample is drawn from a study of T cells in Graves' hyperthyroidism and ophthalmopathy.

The chain employs TRBV7-2 and TRBJ2-7; perhaps TRBD1 as D (6 bases). The sequence derives from a young man with Graves' hyperthyroidism. The sample comprised blood. The CDR3 sequence: CASSLALRIQGPPYEQYF. CDR3 in DNA: TGTGCCAGCAGCTTAGCCCTCAGAATACAGGGTCCTCCCTACGAGCAGTACTTC.